This T cell receptor (beta chain) was captured by sequencing in a study of blood T cell repertoires in COVID-19. Overall study: PBMCs, B-cell-depleted T cells, or T cells provided the cDNA or gDNA that made up the material.

CDR1 and CDR2 from the germline V gene are LNHDA and SQIVND (reference sequence). This CDR3 has 14 residues. V dropped 2 bases and J dropped 1; count of bases not matched to a gene: 0. Turning to this clone: Other DNA sequences in this sample translate to the same CDR3.

Study processing details: Quantification of nucleated cells was approximated via reference gene primer amplification. Method: immunoSEQ multiplex PCR; TCRdb's copy keeps in-frame clones and lacks some. The D gene and trimming were derived from the DNA, and the V and J assignments and clone size from that table. The repertoire holds under 95,000 clones, about 83% seen once, with 25% to 35% in the top ten. The rearrangement links TRBV19 to TRBJ2-3, with 7 positions matching TRBD2. This TCR was recovered from a woman older than 75 with acute or convalescent COVID-19. Sample: peripheral blood. DNA for the CDR3: TGTGCCAGTAGTATAAGCGGGGGCACAGATACGCAGTATTTT. Protein: CASSISGGTDTQYF. Full variable domain (remainder filled in from reference TRBV19 and TRBJ2-3): DGGITQSPKYLFRKEGQNVTLSCEQNLNHDAMYWYRQDPGQGLRLIYYSQIVNDFQKGDIAEGYSVSREKKESFPLTVTSAQKNPTAFYLCASSISGGTDTQYFGPGTRLTVL.